This TCR beta chain was retrieved from a study of memory CD4+ T cells and cytomegalovirus serostatus. Overall study: Donors were healthy Belgian adults, several CMV seropositive and 20 to 25 seronegative.

Methods used by the authors: After removing out-of-frame reads, 2,204,828 distinct TCRbeta sequences remained. TCRdb's copy holds only in-frame clones and misses some; the assay was immunoSEQ multiplex PCR. From that table come the V and J calls and clone size; the DNA was used to work out D and trimming. The sample yields roughly 49,000 clones, roughly four fifths seen once. Per the germline V gene, CDR1 is SGHNT and CDR2 is YYREEE (reference sequence). V was clipped by 4 bases and J by 2 bases; unmatched bases: 10. This CDR3 is built from 17 residues. Single viable CD3+CD4+CD8-CD45RO+ cells were sorted as the memory CD4+ T cells.

The receptor was isolated from an adult in good health and CMV-seronegative. The chain has TRBV5-4 and TRBJ1-4; TRBD1 matches at 8 bases. Sequenced sample: memory CD4+ T cells from blood. CDR3 loop: CASSRGGRGLTNEKLFF. CDR3 nucleotide sequence: TGTGCCAGCAGCCGGGGAGGCAGGGGGCTTACTAATGAAAAACTGTTTTTT.